This T cell receptor beta chain was sequenced in a study of blood T cell repertoires in COVID-19. Overall study context: T cells, B-cell-depleted T cells, or PBMCs provided the cDNA or gDNA that served as material.

This clone was counted a few times. Profiled with immunoSEQ multiplex PCR; TCRdb holds only in-frame clones, not every one. The sample lists some 30,000 clones, about 91% occurring once. Sample: peripheral blood. The clonotype comes from a human donor in a cohort sampled during active COVID-19.

As DNA, the CDR3 is TGTGCCAGCGAAAGGGGGATCTCCTACGAGCAGTACTTC. Encoded protein: CASERGISYEQYF. The chain has TRBV2 and TRBJ2-7, with D maybe TRBD1 (6 bases). The germline gives CDR1 SNHLY, CDR2 FYNNEI. The V end was cut by 8 bases, the J end by 0 bases, with 11 bases between. The CDR3 has 13 residues.